This TCR beta chain comes out of a study of T-cell memory formation after mild COVID-19. Germline lookup yields CDR1 LGHDT and CDR2 YNNKEL (reference sequence). V gave up 3 bases and J gave up 4 bases, with 9 bases separating them. The CDR3 contains 13 residues. TCRdb called the 5' RACE reads again in MiXCR, with one record for every CDR3 protein. The sample has some 40,000 distinct CDR3 sequences; about 6.1% are singletons. The chain carries TRBV3-1 and TRBJ1-2; maybe TRBD1 (5 bases). The clonotype originates from an adult who had mild COVID-19 (a few samples of this study predate the infection). Cell type and time point are not known. The material sequenced was PBMCs or a T cell subset sorted from them (not recorded which). CDR3 protein: CASSQGVIYGYTF. The DNA of the CDR3 is TGTGCCAGCAGCCAGGGGGTTATCTATGGCTACACCTTC.